This is a list of T cell receptor beta chains from one sample in a study of blood T cells in healthy people across ages. TCRdb re-analysed the 5' RACE reads in MiXCR, keeping a single row per CDR3 protein. The repertoire holds about 1.4 million distinct CDR3 sequences, with around 59% as singletons. Sequenced input: blood. The origin of the receptors is a man aged 18 to 29 in good health. Each CDR3 is given with its conserved first and last residue. Each record gives: CDR3 protein, CDR3 DNA, CDR3 length, clone size, J gene, D gene, V gene. D genes are given only for firm matches. Rows give clone size only sometimes, using once, few, many, or a class for an expanded clone.

CDR3 protein: CSARGTDWYQETQYF
CDR3 DNA: TGCAGTGCTAGAGGCACCGATTGGTACCAAGAGACCCAGTACTTC
CDR3 length: 15
clone size: NA
J gene: TRBJ2-5
D gene: NA
V gene: TRBV20-1

CDR3 protein: CASSNPLSGANVLTF
CDR3 DNA: TGCGCCAGCAGCAACCCGCTGTCTGGGGCCAACGTCCTGACTTTC
CDR3 length: 15
clone size: NA
J gene: TRBJ2-6
D gene: NA
V gene: TRBV4-1

CDR3 protein: CASSLRDREGTGELFF
CDR3 DNA: TGTGCCAGCAGCCTCAGGGACAGAGAAGGTACCGGGGAGCTGTTTTTT
CDR3 length: 16
clone size: NA
J gene: TRBJ2-2
D gene: TRBD1
V gene: TRBV9

CDR3 protein: CASIALAYNEQFF
CDR3 DNA: TGTGCCAGCATAGCCCTAGCCTACAATGAGCAGTTCTTC
CDR3 length: 13
clone size: NA
J gene: TRBJ2-1
D gene: NA
V gene: TRBV2

CDR3 protein: CASSDGRGQETQYF
CDR3 DNA: TGTGCCAGCAGCGACGGCAGGGGTCAAGAGACCCAGTACTTC
CDR3 length: 14
clone size: few
J gene: TRBJ2-5
D gene: NA
V gene: TRBV6-5

CDR3 protein: CASSFGQGRVGCTF
CDR3 DNA: TGTGCCAGCAGCTTCGGACAGGGGAGAGTCGGCTGCACCTTC
CDR3 length: 14
clone size: NA
J gene: TRBJ1-2
D gene: TRBD1
V gene: TRBV14

CDR3 protein: CASGPSGTEQFF
CDR3 DNA: TGTGCTAGTGGCCCCAGTGGGACTGAGCAGTTCTTC
CDR3 length: 12
clone size: NA
J gene: TRBJ2-1
D gene: NA
V gene: TRBV12-5

CDR3 protein: CASSPYHRGHSGNTIYF
CDR3 DNA: TGTGCCAGCAGCCCATACCACAGGGGGCACTCTGGAAACACCATATATTTT
CDR3 length: 17
clone size: NA
J gene: TRBJ1-3
D gene: TRBD1
V gene: TRBV3-1

CDR3 protein: CASSQDWRVRGYTF
CDR3 DNA: TGCGCCAGCAGCCAAGATTGGCGGGTACGCGGCTACACCTTC
CDR3 length: 14
clone size: NA
J gene: TRBJ1-2
D gene: NA
V gene: TRBV4-3

CDR3 protein: CASSLVISHAYNEQFF
CDR3 DNA: TGTGCCAGCAGCTTAGTAATCTCCCACGCCTACAATGAGCAGTTCTTC
CDR3 length: 16
clone size: NA
J gene: TRBJ2-1
D gene: NA
V gene: TRBV11-2

CDR3 protein: CAISEAIAGSPLHF
CDR3 DNA: TGTGCCATCAGTGAGGCCATAGCCGGATCACCCCTCCACTTT
CDR3 length: 14
clone size: few
J gene: TRBJ1-6
D gene: NA
V gene: TRBV10-3

CDR3 protein: CSARGGRGPDTQYF
CDR3 DNA: TGCAGTGCTAGAGGTGGCAGGGGACCAGATACGCAGTATTTT
CDR3 length: 14
clone size: NA
J gene: TRBJ2-3
D gene: NA
V gene: TRBV20-1

CDR3 protein: CASSLSGAGLRDTQYF
CDR3 DNA: TGTGCCAGCAGCTTATCCGGGGCGGGATTGAGAGATACGCAGTATTTT
CDR3 length: 16
clone size: NA
J gene: TRBJ2-3
D gene: NA
V gene: TRBV11-1

CDR3 protein: CSVATSGRAWGDTQYF
CDR3 DNA: TGCAGCGTGGCAACTAGCGGGAGGGCCTGGGGAGATACGCAGTATTTT
CDR3 length: 16
clone size: few
J gene: TRBJ2-3
D gene: TRBD2
V gene: TRBV29-1

CDR3 protein: CASSKRWAGTDTQYF
CDR3 DNA: TGTGCCAGCAGTAAGAGGTGGGCGGGCACAGATACGCAGTATTTT
CDR3 length: 15
clone size: NA
J gene: TRBJ2-3
D gene: NA
V gene: TRBV12-3/TRBV12-4

CDR3 protein: CASSPTGQMNYGYTF
CDR3 DNA: TGTGCCAGTAGTCCGACGGGACAGATGAACTATGGCTACACCTTC
CDR3 length: 15
clone size: NA
J gene: TRBJ1-2
D gene: TRBD1
V gene: TRBV19

CDR3 protein: CASSGRGAPHLTYNEQFF
CDR3 DNA: TGCGCCAGCAGTGGTCGGGGGGCGCCCCACTTAACCTACAATGAGCAGTTCTTC
CDR3 length: 18
clone size: NA
J gene: TRBJ2-1
D gene: NA
V gene: TRBV5-1

CDR3 protein: CASSYYTSSYNSPLHF
CDR3 DNA: TGTGCCAGCAGTTACTATACAAGCTCCTATAATTCACCCCTCCACTTT
CDR3 length: 16
clone size: NA
J gene: TRBJ1-6
D gene: NA
V gene: TRBV6-5

CDR3 protein: CANRGRGEAFF
CDR3 DNA: TGTGCCAACAGGGGGCGAGGAGAAGCTTTCTTT
CDR3 length: 11
clone size: NA
J gene: TRBJ1-1
D gene: TRBD1
V gene: TRBV10-3

CDR3 protein: CGGTDTTNYGYTF
CDR3 DNA: TGCGGGGGGACAGATACTACTAACTATGGCTACACCTTC
CDR3 length: 13
clone size: few
J gene: TRBJ1-2
D gene: TRBD1
V gene: TRBV20-1

CDR3 protein: CASSPASTNEKLFF
CDR3 DNA: TGTGCCAGCAGTCCCGCCTCAACTAATGAAAAACTGTTTTTT
CDR3 length: 14
clone size: few
J gene: TRBJ1-4
D gene: NA
V gene: TRBV6-1

CDR3 protein: CASMGEENIQYF
CDR3 DNA: TGTGCCAGCATGGGTGAGGAAAACATTCAGTACTTC
CDR3 length: 12
clone size: NA
J gene: TRBJ2-4
D gene: NA
V gene: TRBV2

CDR3 protein: CASSLYSRELFF
CDR3 DNA: TGTGCCAGCAGTTTATATTCCAGGGAGCTGTTTTTT
CDR3 length: 12
clone size: NA
J gene: TRBJ2-2
D gene: NA
V gene: TRBV27

CDR3 protein: CASSQFTVRANYGYTF
CDR3 DNA: TGCGCCAGCAGCCAATTTACCGTCAGGGCGAACTATGGCTACACCTTC
CDR3 length: 16
clone size: NA
J gene: TRBJ1-2
D gene: NA
V gene: TRBV4-1

CDR3 protein: CASSPLGLAGKQETQYF
CDR3 DNA: TGTGCCAGCAGTCCATTGGGACTAGCGGGGAAACAAGAGACCCAGTACTTC
CDR3 length: 17
clone size: NA
J gene: TRBJ2-5
D gene: TRBD2
V gene: TRBV27

CDR3 protein: CASSLGIGGRYEQYF
CDR3 DNA: TGTGCCAGCAGTTTGGGTATTGGCGGGAGGTACGAGCAGTACTTC
CDR3 length: 15
clone size: NA
J gene: TRBJ2-7
D gene: TRBD2
V gene: TRBV27

CDR3 protein: CASSQIQETQYF
CDR3 DNA: TGTGCCAGCAGCCAGATTCAAGAGACCCAGTACTTC
CDR3 length: 12
clone size: few
J gene: TRBJ2-5
D gene: NA
V gene: TRBV3-1

CDR3 protein: CASSYHINRLEKLFF
CDR3 DNA: TGTGCCAGCAGTTACCATATCAACAGGCTCGAAAAACTGTTTTTT
CDR3 length: 15
clone size: NA
J gene: TRBJ1-4
D gene: NA
V gene: TRBV6-5

CDR3 protein: CRGDRVATEAFF
CDR3 DNA: TGCAGGGGGGACAGGGTCGCCACTGAAGCTTTCTTT
CDR3 length: 12
clone size: NA
J gene: TRBJ1-1
D gene: TRBD1
V gene: TRBV20-1

CDR3 protein: CASSEFAGAIRTDTQYF
CDR3 DNA: TGTGCCAGCAGTGAATTTGCGGGAGCCATCCGCACAGATACGCAGTATTTT
CDR3 length: 17
clone size: once
J gene: TRBJ2-3
D gene: TRBD2
V gene: TRBV2

CDR3 protein: CATRAGQGMSGDEQFF
CDR3 DNA: TGTGCCACCAGGGCAGGACAGGGAATGTCAGGGGATGAGCAGTTCTTC
CDR3 length: 16
clone size: NA
J gene: TRBJ2-1
D gene: TRBD1
V gene: TRBV24-1

CDR3 protein: CASSTDRPDYGYTF
CDR3 DNA: TGTGCCAGCAGCACGGACAGGCCGGACTATGGCTACACCTTC
CDR3 length: 14
clone size: NA
J gene: TRBJ1-2
D gene: TRBD1
V gene: TRBV6-5

CDR3 protein: CSARVGRRSYNEQFF
CDR3 DNA: TGCAGTGCTAGAGTCGGGAGAAGAAGCTACAATGAGCAGTTCTTC
CDR3 length: 15
clone size: NA
J gene: TRBJ2-1
D gene: NA
V gene: TRBV20-1

CDR3 protein: CSAIRDSGQPQHF
CDR3 DNA: TGCAGTGCAATCCGGGACTCCGGTCAGCCCCAGCATTTT
CDR3 length: 13
clone size: NA
J gene: TRBJ1-5
D gene: NA
V gene: TRBV20-1

CDR3 protein: CASTSQGQPGLARYRTSYNEQFF
CDR3 DNA: TGTGCCAGCACCTCACAGGGACAGCCGGGACTAGCGCGTTACCGGACCTCCTACAATGAGCAGTTCTTC
CDR3 length: 23
clone size: NA
J gene: TRBJ2-1
D gene: TRBD2
V gene: TRBV3-1

CDR3 protein: CASPGGASSTDTQYF
CDR3 DNA: TGTGCCAGCCCCGGGGGAGCATCTAGCACAGATACGCAGTATTTT
CDR3 length: 15
clone size: NA
J gene: TRBJ2-3
D gene: NA
V gene: TRBV2

CDR3 protein: CSVEIVASRNEQFF
CDR3 DNA: TGCAGCGTTGAGATCGTAGCCAGCCGAAATGAGCAGTTCTTC
CDR3 length: 14
clone size: NA
J gene: TRBJ2-1
D gene: NA
V gene: TRBV29-1

CDR3 protein: CASTLTGSQETQYF
CDR3 DNA: TGTGCCAGCACCCTGACCGGTTCCCAAGAGACCCAGTACTTC
CDR3 length: 14
clone size: NA
J gene: TRBJ2-5
D gene: NA
V gene: TRBV27

CDR3 protein: CASSLDRRVNVLTF
CDR3 DNA: TGTGCCAGCAGCTTGGACAGGAGAGTCAACGTCCTGACTTTC
CDR3 length: 14
clone size: NA
J gene: TRBJ2-6
D gene: NA
V gene: TRBV5-6

CDR3 protein: CASGPVAETQYF
CDR3 DNA: TGTGCCAGCGGGCCCGTAGCGGAGACGCAGTATTTT
CDR3 length: 12
clone size: NA
J gene: TRBJ2-3
D gene: NA
V gene: TRBV12-3/TRBV12-4

CDR3 protein: CASSPDRYTQYF
CDR3 DNA: TGTGCCAGCAGCCCCGATCGTTATACGCAGTATTTT
CDR3 length: 12
clone size: NA
J gene: TRBJ2-3
D gene: NA
V gene: TRBV4-2

CDR3 protein: CAISGRDSPYEQYF
CDR3 DNA: TGTGCCATCAGTGGTCGGGACAGTCCCTACGAGCAGTACTTC
CDR3 length: 14
clone size: few
J gene: TRBJ2-7
D gene: TRBD1
V gene: TRBV10-3

CDR3 protein: CASSLVGTLNEKLFF
CDR3 DNA: TGTGCCAGCAGCCTCGTGGGCACACTGAATGAAAAACTGTTTTTT
CDR3 length: 15
clone size: NA
J gene: TRBJ1-4
D gene: NA
V gene: TRBV11-2

CDR3 protein: CASSQGGSQFF
CDR3 DNA: TGTGCCAGCAGCCAAGGTGGGAGCCAGTTCTTC
CDR3 length: 11
clone size: NA
J gene: TRBJ2-1
D gene: NA
V gene: TRBV12-3/TRBV12-4

CDR3 protein: CASRVAVQETQYF
CDR3 DNA: TGCGCCAGCAGGGTGGCGGTCCAAGAGACCCAGTACTTC
CDR3 length: 13
clone size: NA
J gene: TRBJ2-5
D gene: NA
V gene: TRBV5-1

CDR3 protein: CASSLRSSGNTIYF
CDR3 DNA: TGTGCCAGCAGTTTAAGGAGCTCTGGAAACACCATATATTTT
CDR3 length: 14
clone size: NA
J gene: TRBJ1-3
D gene: NA
V gene: TRBV12-3/TRBV12-4